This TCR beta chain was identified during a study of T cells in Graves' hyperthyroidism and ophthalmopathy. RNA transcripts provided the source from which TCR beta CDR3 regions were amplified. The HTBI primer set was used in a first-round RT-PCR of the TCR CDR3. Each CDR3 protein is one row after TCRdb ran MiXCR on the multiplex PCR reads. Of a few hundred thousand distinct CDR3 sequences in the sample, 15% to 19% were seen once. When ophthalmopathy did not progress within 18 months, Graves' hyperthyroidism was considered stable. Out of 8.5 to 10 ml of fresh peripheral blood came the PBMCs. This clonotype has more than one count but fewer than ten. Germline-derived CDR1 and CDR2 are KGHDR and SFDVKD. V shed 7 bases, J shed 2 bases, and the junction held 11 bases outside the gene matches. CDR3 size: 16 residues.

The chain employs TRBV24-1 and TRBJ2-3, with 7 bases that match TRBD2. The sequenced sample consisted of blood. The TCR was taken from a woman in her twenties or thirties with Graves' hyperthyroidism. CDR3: CATSTPSGTTTDTQYF. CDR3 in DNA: TGTGCCACCAGCACACCTTCCGGGACTACCACAGATACGCAGTATTTT.